The T cell receptor (beta chain) under discussion was sequenced for a study of blood T cell repertoires in COVID-19. In the study overall: Collection of acute and convalescent COVID-19 samples took place in the United States, Italy and Spain. From T cells, B-cell-depleted T cells, or PBMCs came the material, which was cDNA or gDNA.

Profiling relied on immunoSEQ multiplex PCR, and the TCRdb table lists in-frame clones only, not all of them. The sample has 150,000 to 200,000 clones, 70% to 90% seen once. The length of the CDR3 is 13 residues. Germline V gene sequence: CDR1 MNHEY, CDR2 SVGAGI. Trimming stripped 6 bases from V and 3 bases from J, with 12 bases between. The TCR was taken from a man aged 45-65 years with active or convalescent COVID-19. Sequenced sample: peripheral blood. The J gene is TRBJ2-7, the V gene TRBV6-5; the D is unclear. CDR3 protein: CASRPLSSYEQYF. CDR3 DNA sequence: TGTGCCAGCAGGCCCTTGTCCAGCTACGAGCAGTACTTC.